This T cell receptor (beta chain) was captured in a study of T cell repertoires in cytomegalovirus infection (dated by TCRdb to about 2019). Background for the entire study: Donor HLA type was relevant to the analysis, because carriage of CMV infection together with the matching HLA type was indicated by public TCR beta signatures. Paper-wide results and their limitations: The ex vivo response was dominated by HLA-C-restricted CMV-specific TCR beta clonotypes, which also provided the single most frequent clonotype in two of eight donors. In both this cohort and an independent roughly 400-donor cohort, the cumulative frequency of public TCR beta family members distinguished carriers of CMV infection plus the relevant HLA type.

Sequencing used an Illumina HiSeq 1500. TCRdb's own reprocessing of the public reads used fastp at Q25 and MiXCR and kept productive beta chains. Under each unique CDR3 protein, matching rows form one entry showing the most common genes and DNA. A total of approximately 170,000 distinct CDR3 sequences appear in this sample, over 13% of them only once. The ten largest clones capture 25% to 30% of the sample. The germline V gene yields MDHEN for CDR1 and SYDVKM for CDR2. V and J are trimmed by 5 bases and 10 bases, and the gene matches miss 5 bases of the junction. The CDR3 holds 13 amino acids from the cysteine to the phenylalanine. CDR3 DNA only is kept here, 39 bases in frame from base 1. A few counts support this clonotype. Which antigen it targets is not known. Base qualities were left out, and no much larger clone turns up one base away.

Specimen: PBMCs. The TCR was taken from a human donor in good health (CMV status not recorded). Some clones in this sample may be carry-over from other donors' samples. The sequence joins TRBV28 to TRBJ1-6; TRBD1 agrees with 7 junctional bases. The DNA sequence is given as TGTGCCAGCAGTCCTACAGGGGACTCACCCCTCCACTTT. Its coded protein is CASSPTGDSPLHF.